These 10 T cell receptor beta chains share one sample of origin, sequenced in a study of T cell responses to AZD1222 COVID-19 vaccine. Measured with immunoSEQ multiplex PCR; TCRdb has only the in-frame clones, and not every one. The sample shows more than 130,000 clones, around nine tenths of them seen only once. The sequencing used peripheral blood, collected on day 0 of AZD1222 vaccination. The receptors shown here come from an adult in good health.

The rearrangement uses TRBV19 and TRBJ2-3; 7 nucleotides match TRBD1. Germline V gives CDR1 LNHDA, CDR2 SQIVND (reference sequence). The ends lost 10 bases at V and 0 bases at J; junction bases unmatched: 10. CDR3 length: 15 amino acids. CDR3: CATGRDSLSTDTQYF. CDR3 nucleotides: TGTGCCACAGGAAGGGACAGTTTAAGCACAGATACGCAGTATTTT.

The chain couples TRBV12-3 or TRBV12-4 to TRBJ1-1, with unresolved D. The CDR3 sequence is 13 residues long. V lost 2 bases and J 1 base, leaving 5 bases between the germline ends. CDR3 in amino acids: CASSLRQNTEAFF. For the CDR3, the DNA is TGTGCCAGCAGTTTAAGACAGAACACTGAAGCTTTCTTT.

In nucleotides, the CDR3 is TGTGCCAGCAGCTCGGGACTAGCTGTTACCTCCTACGAGCAGTACTTC. Protein product: CASSSGLAVTSYEQYF. This chain connects TRBV5-4 to TRBJ2-7, with TRBD2 identical over 9 bases. The CDR3 sequence is 16 residues long. The V and J ends lost 3 bases and 0 bases, in that order; junction bases with no gene match: 7. Germline V gene sequence: CDR1 SGHNT, CDR2 YYREEE (reference sequence). Complete variable domain (other parts from reference TRBV5-4 and TRBJ2-7): ETGVTQSPTHLIKTRGQQVTLRCSSQSGHNTVSWYQQALGQGPQFIFQYYREEENGRGNFPPRFSGLQFPNYSSELNVNALELDDSALYLCASSSGLAVTSYEQYFGPGTRLTVT.

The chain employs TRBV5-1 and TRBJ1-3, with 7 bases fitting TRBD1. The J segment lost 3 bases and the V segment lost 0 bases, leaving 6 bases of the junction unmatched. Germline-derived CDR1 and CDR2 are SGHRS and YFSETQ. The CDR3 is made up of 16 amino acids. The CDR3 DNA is TGCGCCAGCAGCTTGGGACAGGGAGGTGGTGGAAACACCATATATTTT. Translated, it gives CASSLGQGGGGNTIYF.

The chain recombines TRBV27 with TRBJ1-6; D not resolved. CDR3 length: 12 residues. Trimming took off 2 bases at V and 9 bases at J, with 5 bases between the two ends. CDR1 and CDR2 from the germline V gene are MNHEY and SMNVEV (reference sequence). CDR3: CASSLLGSPLHF. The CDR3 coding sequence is TGTGCCAGCAGTTTACTCGGTTCACCCCTCCACTTT.

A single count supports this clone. In DNA form, the CDR3 reads TGTGCCAGCAGCCAAGAAGGCCCGGGAGGGTTTTTTTACGAGCAGTACTTC. It translates to CASSQEGPGGFFYEQYF. The chain joins TRBV3-1 (or the pseudogene TRBV3-2) to TRBJ2-7; 8 positions match TRBD2. Trimming removed 0 bases from V and 4 bases from J; junction bases left unmatched: 11. The CDR3 has 17 amino acids. Germline-derived CDR1 and CDR2 are LGHDT and YNNKEL (reference sequence).

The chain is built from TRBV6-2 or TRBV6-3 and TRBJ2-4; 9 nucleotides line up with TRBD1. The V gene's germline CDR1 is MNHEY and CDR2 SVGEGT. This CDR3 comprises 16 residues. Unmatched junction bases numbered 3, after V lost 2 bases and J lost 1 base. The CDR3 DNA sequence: TGTGCCAGCAGTTACGGACAGGGGTTGGCCAAAAACATTCAGTACTTC. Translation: CASSYGQGLAKNIQYF.

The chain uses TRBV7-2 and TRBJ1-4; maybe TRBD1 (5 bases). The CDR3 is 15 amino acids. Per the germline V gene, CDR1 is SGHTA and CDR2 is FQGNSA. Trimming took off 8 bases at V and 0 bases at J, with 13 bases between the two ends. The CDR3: CASAIQAATNEKLFF. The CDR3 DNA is TGTGCCAGCGCAATACAGGCTGCAACTAATGAAAAACTGTTTTTT.

In DNA form, the CDR3 reads TGTGCCAGCAGCATAACAGGGAAGGCGTCAGAGACCCAGTACTTC. It yields the protein CASSITGKASETQYF. This chain connects TRBV7-9 to TRBJ2-5; D is perhaps TRBD1 (6 bases). The CDR3 has 15 residues. Per the germline V gene, CDR1 is SEHNR and CDR2 is FQNEAQ (reference sequence). The V end was cut by 5 bases, the J end by 4 bases, with 17 bases between. The whole variable domain, filled in from reference TRBV7-9 and TRBJ2-5, reads DTGVSQNPRHKITKRGQNVTFRCDPISEHNRLYWYRQTLGQGPEFLTYFQNEAQLEKSRLLSDRFSAERPKGSFSTLEIQRTEQGDSAMYLCASSITGKASETQYFGPGTRLLVL.

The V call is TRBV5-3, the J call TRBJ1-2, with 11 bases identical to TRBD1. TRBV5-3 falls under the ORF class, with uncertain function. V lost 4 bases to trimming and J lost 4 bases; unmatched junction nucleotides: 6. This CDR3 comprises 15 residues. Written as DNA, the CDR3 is TGTGCCAGAAGCCCTGGGACAGGGGGTAGCTATGGCTACACCTTC. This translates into CARSPGTGGSYGYTF.